The rows below give T cell receptor beta chains drawn from one sample of a study of blood T cells in healthy people across ages. In TCRdb, the 5' RACE reads were re-called with MiXCR into one record per CDR3 protein. Among roughly 1,300,000 distinct CDR3 sequences listed, approximately 59% were seen once. Specimen: blood. These receptors were collected from a man between 18 and 35 years old in good health. CDR3s include the opening cysteine and the closing phenylalanine or tryptophan. Fields, in order: clone size, V gene, D gene, J gene, CDR3 DNA, CDR3 protein. The D gene is left open where the match is weak. Clone size is not always given. Where it is, it says once, few, many or a class for expanded clones.

>.|TRBV6-2/TRBV6-3|.|TRBJ2-1
TGTGCCAGCATCGGGCAGAAGGTCTCAGAGCAGTTCTTC
CASIGQKVSEQFF
>.|TRBV7-8|TRBD2|TRBJ2-3
TGTGCCAGCAGCTTAGGAGGCACTAGCGAAGACACAGATACGCAGTATTTT
CASSLGGTSEDTDTQYF
>.|TRBV28|TRBD1|TRBJ2-2
TGTGCCAGCAGCAGTGCAGGGGGATACGGGGAGCTGTTTTTT
CASSSAGGYGELFF
>once|TRBV12-3/TRBV12-4|.|TRBJ1-1
TGTGCCAGCACGTCGAGGGGACGTGAAGCTTTCTTT
CASTSRGREAFF
>.|TRBV24-1|TRBD1|TRBJ2-7
TGTGCCACCAGTGATTTTTACGGGTCCGGGACAGGGGGCTACTACGAGCAGTACTTC
CATSDFYGSGTGGYYEQYF
>.|TRBV27|.|TRBJ2-5
TGTGCCAGCAGTTCGACCCACGTTTACGGCGAGATACAAGAGACCCAGTACTTC
CASSSTHVYGEIQETQYF
>few|TRBV7-9|.|TRBJ1-4
TGTGCCAGCAGCCTGATGGTGGGAACAACTAATGAAAAACTGTTTTTT
CASSLMVGTTNEKLFF
>.|TRBV27|TRBD1|TRBJ1-4
TGTGCCAGCATGTCTAGGACAGGGGAAGGGGCAACTAATGAAAAACTGTTTTTT
CASMSRTGEGATNEKLFF
>few|TRBV6-5|.|TRBJ1-2
TGTGCCAGCAGCCAGGGACGGAGATATGGCTACACCTTC
CASSQGRRYGYTF
>.|TRBV5-1|TRBD2|TRBJ2-5
TGCGCCAGCAGCTTGGAAACTAGCGGGAGAGAGCAGTACTTC
CASSLETSGREQYF
>few|TRBV6-1|.|TRBJ2-4
TGTGCCAGCAAGGAGGGCCACATTCAGTACTTC
CASKEGHIQYF
>.|TRBV15|.|TRBJ1-4
TGTGCCACCAGCAGAGCCTCGGGCAGTGAAAAACTGTTTTTT
CATSRASGSEKLFF
>.|TRBV20-1|TRBD2|TRBJ2-7
TGCAGTGCACTAGAACCACTAGCGGGTGACTACGAGCAGTACTTC
CSALEPLAGDYEQYF
>.|TRBV4-3|.|TRBJ2-6
TGCGCCAGCAGCCAAGAAGCACGGGCTGGGGCCAACGTCCTGACTTTC
CASSQEARAGANVLTF
>.|TRBV10-3|TRBD1|TRBJ2-1
TGTGCCATCAGTGAGGAGCGAGGGGGCTGGGGCGTTGAGCAGTTCTTC
CAISEERGGWGVEQFF
>.|TRBV5-6|TRBD2|TRBJ2-7
TGTGCCAGCAGGTGGCGGGGGGACTACGAGCAGTACTTC
CASRWRGDYEQYF